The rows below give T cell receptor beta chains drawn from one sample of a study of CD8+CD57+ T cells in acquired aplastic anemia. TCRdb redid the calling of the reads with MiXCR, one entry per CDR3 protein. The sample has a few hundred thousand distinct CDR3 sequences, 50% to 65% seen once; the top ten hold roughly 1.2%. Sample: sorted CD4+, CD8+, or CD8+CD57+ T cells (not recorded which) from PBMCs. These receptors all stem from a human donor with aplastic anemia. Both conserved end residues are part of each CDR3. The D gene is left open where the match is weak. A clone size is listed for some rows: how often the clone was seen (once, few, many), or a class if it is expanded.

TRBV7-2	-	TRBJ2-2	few	CASSLQGSGELFF	TGTGCCAGCAGCCTCCAGGGGTCCGGGGAGCTGTTTTTT
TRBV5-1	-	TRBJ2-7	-	CASSLDEGEQYF	TGCGCCAGCAGCTTGGATGAAGGAGAGCAGTACTTC
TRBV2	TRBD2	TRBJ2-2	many	CASSSRLAGNTGELFF	TGTGCCAGCAGTTCCCGACTAGCGGGGAACACCGGGGAGCTGTTTTTT
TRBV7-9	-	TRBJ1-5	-	CASSSLQQGEGNQPQHF	TGTGCCAGCAGCTCCCTCCAACAGGGTGAAGGCAATCAGCCCCAGCATTTT
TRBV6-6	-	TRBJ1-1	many	CASRGGSRNTEAFF	TGTGCCAGCAGAGGAGGCAGCCGAAACACTGAAGCTTTCTTT
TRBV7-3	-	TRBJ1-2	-	CASGQSRANYGYTF	TGTGCCAGCGGACAGTCGCGAGCTAACTATGGCTACACCTTC
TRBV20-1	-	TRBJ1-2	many	CSAAELYGYTF	TGCAGTGCTGCCGAATTATATGGCTACACCTTC
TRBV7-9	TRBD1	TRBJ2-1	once	CARELTGGSYNEQFF	TGTGCCAGAGAATTAACAGGGGGCTCGTACAATGAGCAGTTCTTC
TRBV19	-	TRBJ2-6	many	CASSIFPQGSGANVLTF	TGTGCCAGTAGTATCTTCCCACAGGGCTCTGGGGCCAACGTCCTGACTTTC
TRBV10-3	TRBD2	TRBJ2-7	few	CAISPGWEGSLYEQYF	TGTGCCATCAGTCCTGGATGGGAGGGGAGTCTCTACGAGCAGTACTTC
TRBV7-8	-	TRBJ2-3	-	CASSYTGPTRDTQYF	TGTGCCAGCAGCTATACGGGACCGACGAGGGATACGCAGTATTTT
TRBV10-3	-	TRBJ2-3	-	CAISGSAPSTDTQYF	TGTGCCATCAGTGGTAGCGCTCCTAGCACAGATACGCAGTATTTT
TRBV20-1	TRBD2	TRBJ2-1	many	CSATRTSGGTEQFF	TGCAGTGCTACTCGGACTAGCGGGGGGACTGAGCAGTTCTTC
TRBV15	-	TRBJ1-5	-	CATSSISLGNQPQHF	TGTGCCACCAGCAGCATCAGTCTGGGGAATCAGCCCCAGCATTTT
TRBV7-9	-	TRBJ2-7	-	CASSLRGGGHKQYF	TGTGCCAGCAGCTTACGGGGTGGGGGACACAAGCAGTACTTC
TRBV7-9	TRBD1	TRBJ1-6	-	CASSLSGGFSYNSPLHF	TGTGCCAGCAGCCTATCAGGGGGCTTTTCCTATAATTCACCCCTCCACTTT
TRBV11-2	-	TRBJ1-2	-	CASSLDHGNSTF	TGTGCCAGCAGCTTAGATCATGGTAACTCCACCTTC
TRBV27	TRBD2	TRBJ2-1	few	CASRLSGGRGNEQFF	TGTGCCAGCAGGCTTAGCGGGGGGAGGGGCAATGAGCAGTTCTTC
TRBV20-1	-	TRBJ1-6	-	CSARDMQPTMFNSPLHF	TGCAGTGCTAGAGATATGCAGCCTACTATGTTTAATTCACCCCTCCACTTT
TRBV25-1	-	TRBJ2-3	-	CASSLSPGRSTDTQYF	TGTGCCAGCAGTTTAAGCCCAGGGAGGAGCACAGATACGCAGTATTTT
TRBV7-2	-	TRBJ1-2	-	CASSLGTPVDYGYTF	TGTGCCAGCAGCTTGGGCACCCCGGTCGACTATGGCTACACCTTC
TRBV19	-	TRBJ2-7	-	CASSRTVTYEQYF	TGTGCCAGTAGTAGGACGGTAACCTACGAGCAGTACTTC
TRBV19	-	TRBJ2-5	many	CASSIEGGPQETQYF	TGTGCCAGTAGTATAGAGGGGGGCCCACAAGAGACCCAGTACTTC
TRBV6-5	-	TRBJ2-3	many	CASRRTDLTDTQYF	TGTGCCAGCAGACGGACGGACCTCACAGATACGCAGTATTTT
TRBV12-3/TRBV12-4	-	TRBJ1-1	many	CASSLGTDSTEAFF	TGTGCCAGCAGTTTAGGTACCGACAGCACTGAAGCTTTCTTT
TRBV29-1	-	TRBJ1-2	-	CSETLYGDYGYTF	TGCAGCGAAACCCTCTACGGGGACTATGGCTACACCTTC
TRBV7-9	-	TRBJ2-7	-	CASSFPAASYEQYF	TGTGCCAGCAGCTTCCCCGCGGCCTCCTACGAGCAGTACTTC
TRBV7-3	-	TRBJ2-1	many	CASSSPAPPSVQFF	TGTGCCAGCAGCTCCCCAGCCCCCCCCTCTGTGCAGTTCTTC
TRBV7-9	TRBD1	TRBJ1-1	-	CASSPQGSLEAFF	TGTGCCAGCAGCCCACAGGGGTCCCTCGAAGCTTTCTTT
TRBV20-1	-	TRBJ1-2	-	CSAQLRPDGYTF	TGCAGTGCTCAGCTGCGCCCGGATGGCTACACCTTC
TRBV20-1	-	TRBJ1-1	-	CSASPNTEAFF	TGCAGTGCTAGTCCGAACACTGAAGCTTTCTTT
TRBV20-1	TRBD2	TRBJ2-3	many	CSAIAGVGPDTQYF	TGCAGTGCTATCGCGGGAGTCGGGCCAGATACGCAGTATTTT
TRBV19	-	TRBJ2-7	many	CASSIDWRYEQYF	TGTGCCAGTAGTATAGATTGGCGCTACGAGCAGTACTTC
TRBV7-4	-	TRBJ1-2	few	CASSRVGVNYGYTF	TGTGCCAGCAGCCGGGTGGGGGTTAACTATGGCTACACCTTC
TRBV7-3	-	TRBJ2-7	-	CASSGPGVGYELYF	TGTGCCAGCAGCGGACCAGGGGTAGGCTACGAGCTGTACTTC